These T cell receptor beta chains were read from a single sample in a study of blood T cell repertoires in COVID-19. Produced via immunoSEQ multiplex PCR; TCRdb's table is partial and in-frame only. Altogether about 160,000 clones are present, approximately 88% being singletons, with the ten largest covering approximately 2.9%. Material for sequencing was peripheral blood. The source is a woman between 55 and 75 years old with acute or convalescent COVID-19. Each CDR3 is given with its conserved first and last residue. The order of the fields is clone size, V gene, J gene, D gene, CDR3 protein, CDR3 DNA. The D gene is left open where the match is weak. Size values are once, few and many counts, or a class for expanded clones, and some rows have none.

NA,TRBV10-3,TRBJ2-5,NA,CAISEQVSQETQYF,TGTGCCATCAGTGAACAAGTCTCCCAAGAGACCCAGTACTTC
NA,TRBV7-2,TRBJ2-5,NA,CASSPQETQYF,TGTGCCAGCAGCCCACAAGAGACCCAGTACTTC
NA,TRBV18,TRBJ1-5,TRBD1,CASSDGQGTSHQPQHF,TGTGCCAGCTCAGACGGACAGGGAACATCCCATCAGCCCCAGCATTTT
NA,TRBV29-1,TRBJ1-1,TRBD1,CSVDRGQSTEAFF,TGCAGCGTCGACAGGGGGCAGAGCACTGAAGCTTTCTTT
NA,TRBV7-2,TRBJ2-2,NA,CASSFGGTTGELFF,TGTGCCAGCAGCTTTGGGGGGACCACCGGGGAGCTGTTTTTT
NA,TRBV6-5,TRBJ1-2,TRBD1,CASKGQGFGYTF,TGTGCCAGTAAGGGACAGGGGTTTGGCTACACCTTC
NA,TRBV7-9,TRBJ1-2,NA,CASNQQGSGSGYTF,TGTGCCAGCAACCAACAGGGAAGTGGTTCGGGCTACACCTTC
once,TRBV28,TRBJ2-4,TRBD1,CASSSPITGQALAKNIQYF,TGTGCCAGCAGTTCCCCCATCACGGGACAGGCCCTAGCCAAAAACATTCAGTACTTC
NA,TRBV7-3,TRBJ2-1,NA,CASSLSGTSSYNEQFF,TGTGCCAGCAGCTTATCGGGTACCAGCTCCTACAATGAGCAGTTCTTC
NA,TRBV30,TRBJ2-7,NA,CAWRWAAAHEQYF,TGTGCCTGGAGATGGGCCGCAGCCCACGAGCAGTACTTC
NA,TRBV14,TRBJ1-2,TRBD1,CASSQWTGDPGYTF,TGTGCCAGCAGCCAATGGACAGGGGACCCTGGCTACACCTTC
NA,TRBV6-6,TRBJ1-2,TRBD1,CASSPTGMEGYTF,TGTGCCAGCAGCCCGACAGGGATGGAAGGCTACACCTTC
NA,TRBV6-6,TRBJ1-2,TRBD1,CASSHLPRTGGNYGYTF,TGTGCCAGCAGTCACCTCCCCCGGACAGGGGGCAACTATGGCTACACCTTC
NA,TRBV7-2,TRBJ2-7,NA,CASSFEALYEQYF,TGTGCCAGCAGCTTTGAAGCGCTATACGAGCAGTACTTC
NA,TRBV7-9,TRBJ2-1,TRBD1,CASKPLGGTGVHNEQFF,TGTGCCAGCAAACCTCTGGGAGGGACAGGGGTCCACAATGAGCAGTTCTTC
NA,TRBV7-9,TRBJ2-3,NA,CASRKLSTDTQYF,TGTGCCAGCAGGAAGCTTAGCACAGATACGCAGTATTTT
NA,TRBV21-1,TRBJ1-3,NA,CASSKREGGQGPPSGNTIYF,TGTGCCAGCAGCAAAAGGGAAGGGGGACAGGGACCCCCTTCTGGAAACACCATATATTTT
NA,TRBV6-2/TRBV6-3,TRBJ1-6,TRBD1,CASSEESRGLAYNSPLHF,TGTGCCAGCAGTGAGGAATCCAGGGGGCTCGCCTATAATTCACCCCTCCACTTT
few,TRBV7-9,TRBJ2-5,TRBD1,CASSYWTGKETQYF,TGTGCCAGCAGCTACTGGACAGGAAAAGAGACCCAGTACTTC
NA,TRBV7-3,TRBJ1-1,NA,CASSLSRNTEAFF,TGTGCCAGCAGCTTAAGTAGGAACACTGAAGCTTTCTTT
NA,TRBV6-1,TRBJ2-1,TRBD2,CASSERGTSAWDEQFF,TGTGCCAGCAGTGAAAGGGGGACTAGCGCCTGGGATGAGCAGTTCTTC
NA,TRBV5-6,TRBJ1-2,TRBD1,CASSSRGQGARGYTF,TGTGCCAGTTCAAGCCGGGGACAGGGGGCGCGTGGCTACACCTTC
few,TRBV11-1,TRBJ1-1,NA,CASSSVGAEAFF,TGTGCCAGCAGCTCCGTGGGAGCCGAAGCTTTCTTT
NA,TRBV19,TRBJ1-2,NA,CASRLDSDPYGYTF,TGTGCCAGTAGGCTCGACAGTGACCCCTATGGCTACACCTTC
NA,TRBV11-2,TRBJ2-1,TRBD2,CASSPRLAGGNEQFF,TGTGCCAGCAGCCCCAGACTAGCGGGGGGAAATGAGCAGTTCTTC
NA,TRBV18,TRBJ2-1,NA,CASSLSPGQTNEQFF,TGTGCCAGCTCGCTATCTCCGGGACAAACGAATGAGCAGTTCTTC
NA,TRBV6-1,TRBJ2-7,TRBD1,CASSDGGTGWYEQYF,TGTGCCAGCAGTGATGGGGGGACAGGCTGGTACGAGCAGTACTTC
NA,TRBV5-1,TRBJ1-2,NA,CASLGGREVGYTF,TGCGCCAGCCTTGGGGGCAGGGAAGTTGGCTACACCTTC
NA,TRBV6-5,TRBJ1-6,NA,CASTQVGRGDSPLHF,TGTGCCAGCACTCAAGTGGGCAGGGGTGATTCACCCCTCCACTTT
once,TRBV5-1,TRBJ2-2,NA,CASRPQGEVGELFF,TGCGCCAGCCGGCCGCAGGGGGAGGTCGGGGAGCTGTTTTTT
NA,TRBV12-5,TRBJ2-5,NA,CASGLVLGIGETQYF,TGTGCTAGTGGTTTGGTACTCGGGATAGGGGAGACCCAGTACTTC
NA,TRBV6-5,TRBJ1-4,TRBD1,CASSYSRTGGGKLFF,TGTGCCAGCAGTTACAGTAGGACAGGGGGCGGAAAACTGTTTTTT
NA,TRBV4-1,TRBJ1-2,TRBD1,CASSFTGVDYGYTF,TGCGCCAGCAGCTTTACAGGGGTAGATTATGGCTACACCTTC
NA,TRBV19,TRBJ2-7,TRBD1,CASSIRTGRNTYEQYF,TGTGCCAGTAGTATTCGGACAGGGCGCAATACCTACGAGCAGTACTTC
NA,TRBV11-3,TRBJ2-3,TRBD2,CASSQGTSGVSDTQYF,TGTGCCAGCAGCCAGGGGACTAGCGGGGTTTCAGATACGCAGTATTTT
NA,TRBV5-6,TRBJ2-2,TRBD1,CASSSRTGGIGELFF,TGTGCCAGCAGCTCCCGGACAGGGGGAATCGGGGAGCTGTTTTTT